The present entry profiles one TCR beta chain with its context. In the original processing: How many nucleated cells were present was estimated from reference gene primer amplification. The protocol was immunoSEQ multiplex PCR, while the TCRdb copy is restricted to in-frame clones and leaves out a portion. That table is the source of V, J and clone size, and D and trimming were worked out from the DNA. The sample comprises a few hundred thousand clones, roughly 80% of which are singletons, and roughly 3.2% rests with the top ten. The data belong to a study of blood T cell repertoires in COVID-19. Study as a whole: The United States, Italy and Spain supplied acute and convalescent COVID-19 samples. Sample material is recorded as cDNA or gDNA derived from T cells, B-cell-depleted T cells, or PBMCs.

Germline CDR1 reads SNHLY; CDR2 reads FYNNEI. The CDR3 consists of 14 residues. Trimming removed 1 base from V and 10 bases from J; junction bases left unmatched: 5. V usage is TRBV2 and J usage is TRBJ2-1; 9 nucleotides match TRBD2. This clonotype originated in a woman aged 18-29 years with acute or convalescent COVID-19. Sequencing was carried out using peripheral blood. As DNA, the CDR3 is TGTGCCAGCAGTGAAGAGTGGCGGGAGGGGGAGCAGTTCTTC. Protein product: CASSEEWREGEQFF.